This TCR beta chain is from a study of blood T cells in healthy people across ages. Study background: With template switching, about one barcoded beta molecule was captured per two T cells.

Study-wide findings and caveats: In the absence of known donor CMV status, changes in expanded clonotypes were possibly confounded.

The table lists this clonotype with a few counts. Its cognate antigen is unknown. The authors ran a second PCR of 7 to 11 cycles using a sample-barcoded 5' primer and a J-beta primer mix. In TCRdb, the 5' RACE reads were re-called with MiXCR into one record per CDR3 protein. The sample has some 1,500,000 distinct CDR3 sequences, around 40% seen once; the top ten hold about 4.1%. CDR1 is KGHSH, CDR2 LQKENI, per germline. This CDR3 spans 15 amino acids. The chain has TRBV18 and TRBJ2-7, with D tentatively TRBD2 (5 bases). The J call may be faulty, since TRBJ2-5 better matches the DNA end. The sample taken for sequencing was blood. The TCR was taken from a woman younger than 35 in good health. The CDR3 sequence is CASSPRETGSKTQYF. The CDR3 DNA is TGTGCCAGCTCACCACGGGAGACGGGATCGAAGACCCAGTACTTC.